A selection of T cell receptor beta chains follows, all from one sample in a study of T cell responses to AZD1222 COVID-19 vaccine. The assay was immunoSEQ multiplex PCR, and TCRdb's table has in-frame clones only and misses some. The sample holds about 110,000 clones, 75% to 90% seen once. Sample: peripheral blood, taken on day 0 of AZD1222 vaccination. The receptors here all came from an adult in good health. The CDR3 runs from the conserved cysteine through the conserved F or W. The D gene is left open where the match is weak. Expanded clones get a size class; other rows say once, few or many, or leave the size out.

.,TRBV28,TRBJ1-5,.,CASSLGRAEISNQPQHF,TGTGCCAGCAGTTTAGGTCGGGCGGAGATTAGCAATCAGCCCCAGCATTTT
.,TRBV7-2,TRBJ1-2,TRBD1,CASSGRQGNYGYTF,TGTGCCAGCAGCGGGCGACAGGGAAACTATGGCTACACCTTC
.,TRBV11-2,TRBJ1-4,.,CASSLVGGTNEKLFF,TGTGCCAGCAGCTTAGTAGGGGGGACTAATGAAAAACTGTTTTTT
.,TRBV11-2,TRBJ2-3,TRBD1,CASTWDRGVDTQYF,TGTGCCAGCACGTGGGACAGGGGTGTGGATACGCAGTATTTT
.,TRBV4-2,TRBJ2-6,.,CASSPRGSAGANVLTF,TGTGCCAGCAGCCCGAGGGGTAGCGCTGGGGCCAACGTCCTGACTTTC
.,TRBV18,TRBJ1-1,.,CASSPRWNTEAFF,TGTGCCAGCTCACCGCGGTGGAACACTGAAGCTTTCTTT
.,TRBV15,TRBJ2-1,.,CATSRGRIYNEQFF,TGTGCCACCAGCAGAGGACGCATTTACAATGAGCAGTTCTTC
.,TRBV6-2/TRBV6-3,TRBJ2-2,TRBD2,CASSYSLAGGMDTGELFF,TGTGCCAGCAGTTACTCACTAGCGGGAGGGATGGACACCGGGGAGCTGTTTTTT
.,TRBV5-4,TRBJ2-1,.,CANSAGTSGGNEQFF,TGTGCCAATTCGGCCGGGACGAGTGGGGGGAATGAGCAGTTCTTC
.,TRBV11-1,TRBJ2-1,.,CASSILTGSSYNEQFF,TGTGCCAGCAGCATATTGACAGGTAGCTCCTACAATGAGCAGTTCTTC
.,TRBV6-1,TRBJ2-7,TRBD1,CASSEAGTGDREQYF,TGTGCCAGCAGTGAAGCTGGGACAGGGGATAGGGAGCAGTACTTC
.,TRBV28,TRBJ2-1,.,CASSSLGGSPGNEQFF,TGTGCCAGCAGTTCCCTAGGTGGGAGTCCGGGGAATGAGCAGTTCTTC
.,TRBV20-1,TRBJ2-1,.,CSAAPFGEQFF,TGCAGTGCTGCCCCCTTTGGTGAGCAGTTCTTC
.,TRBV9,TRBJ1-5,TRBD1,CASSVGGQGGDQPQHF,TGTGCCAGCAGCGTAGGAGGACAGGGAGGGGACCAGCCCCAGCATTTT
.,TRBV5-5,TRBJ2-7,TRBD1,CASSWGQSYEQYF,TGTGCCAGCAGCTGGGGACAGTCGTACGAGCAGTACTTC
.,TRBV12-3/TRBV12-4,TRBJ1-1,.,CASSLGFYTEAFF,TGTGCCAGCAGTTTGGGATTCTACACTGAAGCTTTCTTT
.,TRBV9,TRBJ2-2,.,CASSPTFRRGPGELFF,TGTGCCAGCAGCCCTACCTTCCGGCGGGGCCCCGGGGAGCTGTTTTTT
.,TRBV4-2,TRBJ2-3,.,CASSQAGQPDTQYF,TGTGCCAGCAGCCAGGCGGGCCAACCAGATACGCAGTATTTT
.,TRBV5-8,TRBJ2-3,TRBD2,CASSLWASGSTDTQYF,TGTGCCAGCAGCTTGTGGGCTAGCGGTAGCACAGATACGCAGTATTTT
.,TRBV5-6,TRBJ2-5,TRBD2,CASTKKGGLGPSTQYF,TGTGCCAGCACCAAGAAGGGGGGACTAGGGCCCTCAACCCAGTACTTC
.,TRBV19,TRBJ2-7,.,CASSMGDNYEQYF,TGTGCCAGTAGTATGGGGGACAATTACGAGCAGTACTTC
.,TRBV6-6,TRBJ1-6,.,CASTLGPRNSPLHF,TGTGCCAGCACCCTAGGACCGAGAAATTCACCCCTCCACTTT
.,TRBV6-5,TRBJ1-1,.,CASSYGKDTEAFF,TGTGCCAGCAGTTACGGAAAGGACACTGAAGCTTTCTTT
.,TRBV20-1,TRBJ2-7,TRBD2,CSASEPGLAIQQYF,TGCAGTGCTAGTGAACCGGGACTAGCTATTCAGCAGTACTTC
.,TRBV28,TRBJ1-1,.,CASSSQGLTGNTEAFF,TGTGCCAGCAGTTCTCAGGGCCTCACTGGAAACACTGAAGCTTTCTTT
.,TRBV12-5,TRBJ2-3,.,CASGGTGGMVGDTQYF,TGTGCTAGTGGTGGGACTGGCGGGATGGTTGGCGATACGCAGTATTTT
.,TRBV10-3,TRBJ2-3,.,CAISEWGTSGTQYF,TGTGCCATCAGTGAGTGGGGCACTTCGGGTACGCAGTATTTT
.,TRBV29-1,TRBJ2-2,.,CSVEVGRSNTGELFF,TGCAGCGTTGAAGTGGGCAGGTCGAACACCGGGGAGCTGTTTTTT
.,TRBV24-1,TRBJ2-2,TRBD1,CATSVPPGQGSGELFF,TGTGCCACCAGTGTTCCTCCGGGACAGGGCTCTGGGGAGCTGTTTTTT
.,TRBV18,TRBJ2-1,.,CASSPANEQFF,TGTGCCAGCTCACCGGCCAATGAGCAGTTCTTC
.,TRBV12-3/TRBV12-4,TRBJ2-2,.,CASNPHGTGELFF,TGTGCCAGCAACCCCCACGGCACCGGGGAGCTGTTTTTT
.,TRBV28,TRBJ2-2,.,CASSFSHTGELFF,TGTGCCAGCAGTTTTTCCCACACCGGGGAGCTGTTTTTT
.,TRBV5-4,TRBJ2-3,TRBD2,CASSPRSGSSTDTQYF,TGTGCCAGCAGCCCCAGGAGCGGGAGTAGCACAGATACGCAGTATTTT
.,TRBV7-9,TRBJ2-1,.,CASSLVQAGNEQFF,TGTGCCAGCAGCTTAGTACAGGCCGGCAATGAGCAGTTCTTC
.,TRBV18,TRBJ2-3,.,CASSLSLGTDTQYF,TGTGCCAGCTCACTAAGCTTGGGGACAGATACGCAGTATTTT
.,TRBV10-1,TRBJ2-3,TRBD1,CASSESGQGRSTDTQYF,TGCGCCAGCAGTGAGTCGGGACAGGGAAGAAGCACAGATACGCAGTATTTT
.,TRBV5-1,TRBJ1-6,.,CASSLGSLNSPLHF,TGCGCCAGCAGCCTGGGAAGCCTCAATTCACCCCTCCACTTT
.,TRBV7-9,TRBJ2-5,TRBD2,CASSSSGRKETQYF,TGTGCCAGCAGCTCTAGCGGGAGAAAAGAGACCCAGTACTTC
once,TRBV7-2,TRBJ1-1,.,CASSQPGSEAFF,TGTGCCAGCAGCCAACCAGGGTCTGAAGCTTTCTTT
.,TRBV29-1,TRBJ1-5,TRBD1,CSVLVAGGNQPQHF,TGCAGCGTCCTGGTGGCAGGGGGTAATCAGCCCCAGCATTTT
once,TRBV15,TRBJ1-1,.,CATSRDLQGRKAFF,TGTGCCACCAGCAGAGATCTCCAGGGAAGAAAAGCTTTCTTT
.,TRBV19,TRBJ1-4,.,CASRSALNEKLFF,TGTGCCAGTAGGTCGGCTTTAAATGAAAAACTGTTTTTT
.,TRBV5-6,TRBJ2-1,.,CASSLDRDEQFF,TGTGCCAGCAGCTTGGACAGGGATGAGCAGTTCTTC
.,TRBV19,TRBJ1-2,.,CASSIEGLYYGYTF,TGTGCCAGTAGTATAGAGGGACTCTACTATGGCTACACCTTC
.,TRBV7-2,TRBJ2-7,TRBD1,CASSPRTGTYEQYF,TGTGCCAGCAGCCCAAGGACAGGGACCTACGAGCAGTACTTC
.,TRBV18,TRBJ2-7,TRBD1,CASSPGTGKFGGDEQYF,TGTGCCAGCTCACCCGGGACAGGGAAATTCGGCGGGGACGAGCAGTACTTC
.,TRBV11-3,TRBJ2-7,TRBD1,CASSLDGEGGRDEQYF,TGTGCCAGCAGCTTAGATGGGGAAGGGGGCCGGGACGAGCAGTACTTC
.,TRBV9,TRBJ2-3,TRBD1,CASSSDRGIDTQYF,TGTGCCAGCAGCTCGGACAGGGGTATAGATACGCAGTATTTT
.,TRBV30,TRBJ1-2,.,CAWFMGGYTF,TGTGCCTGGTTTATGGGAGGCTACACCTTC
once,TRBV10-2,TRBJ1-5,.,CASSEVDTVNQPQHF,TGCGCCAGCAGTGAAGTGGATACAGTCAATCAGCCCCAGCATTTT
once,TRBV4-2,TRBJ1-2,.,CASSQVSGDVGGTF,TGTGCCAGCAGCCAAGTCAGTGGGGATGTGGGGGGCACCTTC
.,TRBV5-1,TRBJ1-3,.,CASSLTGGGGNTIYF,TGCGCCAGCAGCTTAACTGGGGGCGGTGGAAACACCATATATTTT
.,TRBV6-5,TRBJ1-2,TRBD1,CASRVDRGLGYTF,TGTGCCAGCAGAGTGGACAGGGGGCTAGGCTACACCTTC
.,TRBV4-1,TRBJ1-2,.,CASSHSGSNYGYTF,TGCGCCAGCAGCCACTCCGGATCTAACTATGGCTACACCTTC
.,TRBV5-1,TRBJ1-5,.,CASSPVGAGQPQHF,TGCGCCAGCAGCCCGGTAGGGGCTGGACAGCCCCAGCATTTT
once,TRBV19,TRBJ2-2,.,CASSIAWAGGELFF,TGTGCCAGTAGTATAGCATGGGCGGGCGGGGAGCTGTTTTTT
few,TRBV10-3,TRBJ2-7,.,CAIRGTDYEQYF,TGTGCCATCAGGGGGACTGACTACGAGCAGTACTTC
few,TRBV6-5,TRBJ2-7,TRBD1,CASPAQGVSYEQYF,TGTGCCAGCCCCGCTCAGGGGGTTTCCTACGAGCAGTACTTC
.,TRBV4-3,TRBJ2-1,TRBD1,CASSQERGQASSYNEQFF,TGCGCCAGCAGCCAAGAAAGGGGACAGGCAAGCTCCTACAATGAGCAGTTCTTC
few,TRBV3-1/TRBV3-2,TRBJ2-7,TRBD1,CASSPKTGQGSFNAYGQYF,TGTGCCAGCAGCCCCAAGACGGGACAGGGGTCTTTTAACGCGTACGGGCAGTACTTC